This T cell receptor beta chain was sequenced for a study of T-cell reconstitution after alpha-beta-depleted transplantation in children. In regard to this clonotype: Its target is unknown.

The CDR3 spans 18 residues. V lost 2 bases to trimming and J lost 2 bases, with 19 bases between them. Study conclusions and caveats: Day-60 TCRbeta diversity that was high in some patients was derived from surviving recipient T cells and thymic progenitors. Most T-cell counts and diversity one year after the transplant came from T cells that were newly produced.

During its preparation, the TCRbeta library received unique molecular identifiers. TCRdb re-derived calls from the PCR reads in MiXCR, one entry per CDR3 protein. In the table there are about 900,000 distinct CDR3 sequences, roughly 31% of which are singletons. The receptor comes from a boy in the first two years of life who had a stem cell transplant for SCID, so the T cells may come from the graft donor. This sequence joins TRBV12-3 or TRBV12-4 and TRBJ2-1; possible D gene TRBD2, 5 bases. The sequencing used PBMCs, mostly from graft donor cells, collected 360 days after TCRalphabeta/CD19-depleted stem cell transplant. CDR3 loop: CASSLRTPRTSPYNEQFF. In DNA, the CDR3 is TGTGCCAGCAGTTTAAGGACGCCCAGGACTTCCCCCTACAATGAGCAGTTCTTC.